The clone carrying this TCR beta chain was observed at least ten times. Its antigen is not known. This record comes from a study of early T cells in non-severe SARS-CoV-2 infection. General study results and limits: VDJdb matching skewed toward anti-spike CD8 responses, missing private and CD4 specificities.

J gave up 0 bases and V 0 bases, and 3 bases lay outside the gene matches. This CDR3 comprises 15 residues. Per the germline V gene, CDR1 is DFQATT and CDR2 is SNEGSKA (reference sequence). Attached unique molecular identifiers marked individual cDNA molecules. TCRdb fed the 5' RACE reads into MiXCR, producing one record per CDR3 protein. This sample has 30,000 or so distinct CDR3 sequences, with roughly 5.4% found just once. This clonotype was sampled from an adult who was a healthcare worker with PCR-confirmed SARS-CoV-2 infection or an uninfected control (not recorded which). The sequenced sample consisted of whole blood. The chain couples TRBV20-1 to TRBJ2-7; TRBD2 matches 9 bases. The CDR3 DNA follows: TGCAGTGCTAGAGATGAGCGGGAGGCCTCCTACGAGCAGTACTTC. Translation: CSARDEREASYEQYF.